One and the same sample provided the 13 T cell receptor beta chains below, sequenced in a study of vaccination effects on CD4 cells after COVID-19. In the ViraFEST assay, antigen-specific CD4+ clonotypes were identified by expansion after peptide-pool stimulation. Following culture for under 12 days, CD4+ T cells were isolated. The vaccine recipients had no prior SARS-CoV-2 infection, with negative nucleocapsid antibodies. These TCRs' antigens remain unknown. TCRdb keeps only in-frame clones here, not all; method: immunoSEQ multiplex PCR. The repertoire includes approximately 30,000 clones, about 70% of them detected once, and about 11% sits in the top ten. Specimen: CD4+ T cells from PBMCs cultured with SARS-CoV-2 spike peptides, collected before COVID-19 vaccination. The receptors stem from a human donor who received a COVID-19 vaccine.

This chain links TRBV6-5 with TRBJ2-1; maybe TRBD2 (7 bases). From germline, CDR1 is MNHEY and CDR2 SVGAGI. This CDR3 contains 15 residues. V was cut by 0 bases and J by 9 bases, with 15 bases left in between. The CDR3 sequence is CASSYSGGVWTEQFF. The CDR3 DNA is TGTGCCAGCAGTTACTCAGGGGGGGTTTGGACTGAGCAGTTCTTC.

The chain joins TRBV20-1 to TRBJ1-2, with 7 bases lining up with TRBD1. The CDR3 is 14 amino acids. Per germline, CDR1 DFQATT and CDR2 SNEGSKA (reference sequence). V shed 3 bases and J 4 bases; nucleotides not matched to a gene: 8. The CDR3 region is CSASRGGAGYGYTF. The CDR3 nucleotides are TGCAGTGCTAGTAGAGGGGGCGCTGGCTATGGCTACACCTTC.

The chain carries TRBV7-9 and TRBJ2-7; D might be TRBD2 (5 bases). This CDR3 spans 15 amino acids. Germline CDR1 and CDR2: SEHNR and FQNEAQ (reference sequence). V was cut by 6 bases and J by 0 bases, with 15 bases left in between. CDR3 protein: CASSSLRRSSYEQYF. The DNA of the CDR3 is TGTGCCAGCAGTTCACTTCGGAGGAGCTCCTACGAGCAGTACTTC. Complete variable domain (other parts from reference TRBV7-9 and TRBJ2-7): DTGVSQNPRHKITKRGQNVTFRCDPISEHNRLYWYRQTLGQGPEFLTYFQNEAQLEKSRLLSDRFSAERPKGSFSTLEIQRTEQGDSAMYLCASSSLRRSSYEQYFGPGTRLTVT.

V is TRBV3-1 (or the pseudogene TRBV3-2) and J is TRBJ2-7; TRBD2 aligns across 7 bases. Germline CDR1 is LGHDT and CDR2 is YNNKEL (reference sequence). V lost 2 bases and J lost 3; bases outside the gene matches: 10. This CDR3 is built from 16 residues. Here the CDR3 reads CASSQYPPGGGYEQYF. The CDR3 DNA reads as TGTGCCAGCAGCCAATACCCGCCGGGGGGAGGCTACGAGCAGTACTTC.

This clone came up once. This chain links TRBV18 with TRBJ1-6; TRBD1 is a possible D gene (6 bases). Germline V lookup: CDR1 KGHSH, CDR2 LQKENI. V gave up 4 bases and J gave up 5 bases, with 12 bases separating them. This CDR3 has 15 amino acids. CDR3 loop: CASSQQGTNNSPLHF. The DNA of the CDR3 is TGTGCCAGCTCACAACAGGGTACTAATAATTCACCCCTCCACTTT.

The gene calls are TRBV5-1 and TRBJ2-1, with unresolved D. Trimming left V 0 bases short and J 5 bases short, with 12 bases between. Per the germline V gene, CDR1 is SGHRS and CDR2 is YFSETQ. The CDR3 totals 15 residues. CDR3 sequence reads: CASSLVSALDNEQFF. In nucleotides, the CDR3 is TGCGCCAGCAGCTTGGTGTCAGCGTTGGACAATGAGCAGTTCTTC.

This clone was detected a few times. V gene TRBV12-3 or TRBV12-4 combines with J gene TRBJ2-3; D is unresolved. The CDR3 has 12 residues. Trimming took 6 bases from V and 2 from J, leaving 6 bases between them. Here the CDR3 reads CASSRVTDTQYF. DNA for the CDR3: TGTGCCAGCAGCCGGGTCACAGATACGCAGTATTTT.

The V gene is TRBV7-9, the J gene TRBJ1-4; 8 nucleotides line up with TRBD1. Unmatched junction bases numbered 9, after V lost 7 bases and J lost 8 bases. This CDR3 region has 14 residues. CDR1 and CDR2 from the germline V gene are SEHNR and FQNEAQ (reference sequence). Here the CDR3 DNA reads TGTGCCAGCACAAACAGGGGGTCAATAGAAAAACTGTTTTTT. Its protein is CASTNRGSIEKLFF.

This chain uses TRBV29-1 with TRBJ1-3; D gene uncertain. Germline CDR1 SQVTM, CDR2 ANQGSEA. V lost 0 bases, J lost 1 base, and 10 bases lay in between. The CDR3 has 15 residues. CDR3 protein: CSVEDLMQSGNTIYF. As DNA, the CDR3 is TGCAGCGTTGAAGATCTGATGCAGTCTGGAAACACCATATATTTT.

The V and J genes are TRBV12-5 and TRBJ1-5; D call uncertain. The CDR3 is 14 residues long. CDR1 and CDR2 (germline): LGHNT, FRNRAP. DNA for the CDR3: TGTGCGGTAACCCAACCCCTGGGAAATCAGCCCCAGCATTTT. Translating it yields CAVTQPLGNQPQHF.

CDR3 loop: CATQLVGGREQYF. CDR3 bases: TGTGCCACTCAGTTAGTTGGGGGAAGGGAGCAGTACTTC. The V and J genes are TRBV19 and TRBJ2-7; D may match TRBD1 or TRBD2 (5 bases each). The CDR3 covers 13 residues. V lost 10 bases to trimming and J lost 7 bases, with 20 bases between them. Per the germline V gene, CDR1 is LNHDA and CDR2 is SQIVND (reference sequence).

This clone has just a few counts. This rearrangement joins TRBV6-5 to TRBJ1-6; the match to TRBD1 covers 8 bases. The V and J ends lost 6 bases and 9 bases, in that order; junction bases with no gene match: 7. The CDR3 is 14 amino acids. From germline, CDR1 is MNHEY and CDR2 SVGAGI. The CDR3 nucleotides are TGTGCCAGCAGGCCGGACAGGGCGAGTTCACCCCTCCACTTT. Amino acid sequence: CASRPDRASSPLHF.

The chain couples TRBV6-5 to TRBJ1-6, with a possible D match to TRBD1 (5 bases). V dropped 11 bases and J dropped 6 bases, with 11 bases sitting between them. The CDR3 has 12 residues. Per germline, CDR1 MNHEY and CDR2 SVGAGI. The CDR3 DNA reads as TGTGCCTCAAGGGACGGTAATTCACCCCTCCACTTT. Residues: CASRDGNSPLHF.